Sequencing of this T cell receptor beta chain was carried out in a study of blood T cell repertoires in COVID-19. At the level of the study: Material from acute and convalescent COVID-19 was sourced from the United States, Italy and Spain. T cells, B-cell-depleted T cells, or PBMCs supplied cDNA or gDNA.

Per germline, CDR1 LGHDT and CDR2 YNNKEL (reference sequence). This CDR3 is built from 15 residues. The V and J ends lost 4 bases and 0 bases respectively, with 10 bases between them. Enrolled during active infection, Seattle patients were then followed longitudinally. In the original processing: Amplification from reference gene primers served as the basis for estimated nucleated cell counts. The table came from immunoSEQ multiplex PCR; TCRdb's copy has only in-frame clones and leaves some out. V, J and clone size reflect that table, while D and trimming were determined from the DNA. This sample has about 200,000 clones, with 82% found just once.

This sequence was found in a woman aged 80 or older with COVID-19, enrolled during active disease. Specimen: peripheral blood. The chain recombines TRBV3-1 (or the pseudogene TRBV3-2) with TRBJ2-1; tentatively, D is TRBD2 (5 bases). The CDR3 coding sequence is TGTGCCAGCAGCCCCGTAGGGAGCTCCTACAATGAGCAGTTCTTC. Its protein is CASSPVGSSYNEQFF.